This T cell receptor beta chain was sequenced during a study of siplizumab effects on memory and regulatory T cells. Findings of the study overall: Most proliferating CD4+ or CD8+ clones, roughly 75-96%, had no naive or memory assignment. Siplizumab produced a significant reduction in alloreactive sequences that were traceable to unstimulated CD4+ memory cells. Proliferating Tregs in siplizumab cultures were never verified as suppressive.

With respect to this clone: As yet, its antigen is unknown.

Sequencing was performed with immunoSEQ multiplex PCR; in TCRdb, only in-frame clones are kept and a portion is missing. This table holds nearly 95,000 clones, 90% to 95% found once. CDR3 size: 17 residues. V shed 4 bases, J shed 3 bases, and the junction held 14 bases outside the gene matches. CDR1 and CDR2 (germline): SGHRS, YFSETQ. Specimen: non-Treg CD4+ T cells sorted from blood. The TCR originated in a human donor in good health. The rearrangement links TRBV5-1 to TRBJ1-1; 8 bases fit TRBD1. Here the CDR3 DNA reads TGCGCCAGCAGCAGGGGTTATGGACAGGGCTCGGACACTGAAGCTTTCTTT. Protein sequence: CASSRGYGQGSDTEAFF.